This T cell receptor (beta chain) was recovered during a study of blood T cell repertoires in COVID-19. Overall study context: Sites in the United States, Italy and Spain provided acute and convalescent COVID-19 samples.

The authors' processing: Cell counts per sample came from amplifying reference gene primers. Data came from immunoSEQ multiplex PCR; TCRdb stores just in-frame clones and leaves some out. That table gives V, J and clone size, and the DNA gave D and trimming. The table records roughly 87,000 clones, 88% of them present only once. This clone was counted between two and nine times. The source material was peripheral blood. This clonotype originated in a man aged 60-69 years with acute or convalescent COVID-19.

CDR3 DNA: TGTGCCAGCAGCCAGGACTATAGCAATCAGCCCCAGCATTTT. Amino acid sequence: CASSQDYSNQPQHF. The rearrangement joins TRBV3-1 (or the pseudogene TRBV3-2) to TRBJ1-5; the D is unclear. This CDR3 has 14 residues. Germline values: CDR1 LGHDT, CDR2 YNNKEL (reference sequence). Trimming left V 3 bases short and J 0 bases short, with 6 bases between.